Each of the 20 T cell receptor beta chains below was sequenced from the same sample in a study of OX40 agonist ivuxolimab in advanced cancers. Profiling relied on immunoSEQ multiplex PCR, and the TCRdb table lists in-frame clones only, not all of them. The data show fewer than 85,000 clones, over 80% seen once. Sequenced material: CD4+ or CD8+ T cells sorted from blood, taken in a trial of the OX40 agonist ivuxolimab. The receptors stem from an adult with an advanced solid tumor such as melanoma, head and neck, liver or kidney cancer.

Here the CDR3 DNA reads TGTGCCAGCAGTTTCCGACTAGCGGGAGAGCAGTTCTTC. It is translated as CASSFRLAGEQFF. This rearrangement joins TRBV28 to TRBJ2-1; TRBD2 matches 11 bases. V dropped 3 bases and J dropped 10; count of bases not matched to a gene: 2. CDR3 length: 13 amino acids. Germline lookup yields CDR1 MDHEN and CDR2 SYDVKM.

The chain combines TRBV4-2 with TRBJ1-5; a possible D gene is TRBD1 (6 bases). Germline lookup yields CDR1 LGHNA and CDR2 YNFKEQ. Deletions cut 0 bases from V and 5 bases from J, with 8 bases between. The CDR3 contains 14 residues. Here the CDR3 reads CASSQDRGDQPQHF. In nucleotides, the CDR3 is TGTGCCAGCAGCCAAGACAGGGGCGATCAGCCCCAGCATTTT.

The V gene is TRBV28, the J gene TRBJ2-3, with TRBD1 matching 7 bases. V lost 6 bases to trimming and J lost 2 bases; unmatched junction nucleotides: 8. CDR1 and CDR2 (germline): MDHEN, SYDVKM. CDR3 length: 15 residues. CDR3 amino acids: CASSRDRVLTDTQYF. The CDR3 coding sequence is TGTGCCAGCAGCCGGGACAGAGTTCTCACAGATACGCAGTATTTT.

The rearrangement joins TRBV28 to TRBJ1-1, with TRBD1 matching 7 bases. The CDR3 contains 14 residues. Looked up from germline, CDR1 is MDHEN and CDR2 is SYDVKM. V lost 6 bases, J lost 4 bases, and 8 bases stayed unmatched. CDR3 DNA: TGTGCCAGCAGACGAACAGGGGATATCACTGAAGCTTTCTTT. Protein sequence: CASRRTGDITEAFF.

The J gene is TRBJ2-7, the V gene TRBV10-2, with D perhaps TRBD2 (5 bases). The CDR3 is 13 residues long. Germline V gene sequence: CDR1 WSHSY, CDR2 SAAADI. V was pared by 6 bases and J by 1 base, with 10 bases between. The CDR3: CASRTGNSYEQYF. The DNA for the CDR3 is TGCGCCAGCAGGACCGGGAATTCCTACGAGCAGTACTTC.

The rearrangement uses TRBV4-1 and TRBJ2-1; no definite D call. The length of the CDR3 is 13 residues. Trimming took 8 bases from V and 7 from J, leaving 15 bases between them. Germline CDR1 MGHRA, CDR2 YSYEKL. CDR3: CASARVYENEQFF. DNA of the CDR3: TGCGCCAGCGCCAGAGTGTACGAAAATGAGCAGTTCTTC.

This clone was detected only once. The J gene is TRBJ2-7, the V gene TRBV6-1; the D gene could be TRBD1 or TRBD2 (5 bases each). The germline V gene has CDR1 MNHNS and CDR2 SASEGT. Trimming left V 0 bases short and J 7 bases short, with 10 bases between. The CDR3 is 13 amino acids. CDR3 sequence reads: CASSEAREGEQYF. CDR3 DNA sequence: TGTGCCAGCAGTGAAGCGCGTGAGGGGGAGCAGTACTTC.

The chain links TRBV2 to TRBJ2-2, with D hard to call. Germline V gene sequence: CDR1 SNHLY, CDR2 FYNNEI. CDR3 length: 13 amino acids. Between the trimmed V and J ends, which lost 6 bases and 1 base, there was a span of 6 bases. The CDR3 loop reads CASRARNTGELFF. The CDR3 DNA reads TGTGCCAGCAGGGCGCGGAACACCGGGGAGCTGTTTTTT. The entire variable domain, with the rest obtained from reference TRBV2 and TRBJ2-2, is as follows: EPEVTQTPSHQVTQMGQEVILRCVPISNHLYFYWYRQILGQKVEFLVSFYNNEISEKSEIFDDQFSVERPDGSNFTLKIRSTKLEDSAMYFCASRARNTGELFFGEGSRLTVL.

J is TRBJ2-7 and V is TRBV5-1; D perhaps matches TRBD1 (5 bases). The CDR3 consists of 13 residues. Between the trimmed V and J ends, which lost 6 bases and 5 bases, there was a span of 15 bases. Per the germline V gene, CDR1 is SGHRS and CDR2 is YFSETQ. The CDR3 bases are TGCGCCAGCAAGTTAAGGGGTTCCCACGAGCAGTACTTC. It encodes CASKLRGSHEQYF.

V is TRBV5-6 and J is TRBJ2-7; 7 bases are shared with TRBD1. With 4 bases clipped from V and 0 bases from J, the junction kept 7 bases outside the gene matches. The CDR3 runs 15 residues. The germline gives CDR1 SGHDT, CDR2 YYEEEE. This CDR3 is CASSPVRGHSYEQYF. In nucleotides, the CDR3 is TGTGCCAGCAGCCCCGTGAGGGGGCACTCCTACGAGCAGTACTTC.

Here the CDR3 reads CASRTTGGEQYF. CDR3 nucleotide sequence: TGTGCCAGCAGAACCACAGGGGGCGAGCAGTACTTC. The chain joins TRBV5-6 to TRBJ2-7; 8 bases line up with TRBD1. Germline V gene data show CDR1 as SGHDT and CDR2 as YYEEEE. CDR3 size: 12 residues. The V and J ends lost 5 bases and 6 bases, in that order; junction bases with no gene match: 4.

The V call is TRBV28, the J call TRBJ1-4; a possible D gene is TRBD1 (6 bases). Trimming removed 6 bases at V and 6 bases at J, with 17 bases between. CDR3 length equals 15 residues. The germline V gene encodes CDR1 MDHEN and CDR2 SYDVKM. CDR3 bases: TGTGCCAGCAGAGTAGGGGGGGCCGTGGATGAAAAACTGTTTTTT. Its protein product is CASRVGGAVDEKLFF.

The gene calls are TRBV11-3 and TRBJ2-1, with 9 bases lining up with TRBD2. CDR3 size: 14 residues. With V trimmed by 7 bases and J by 3 bases, 4 bases remained unmatched. CDR1 and CDR2 from the germline V gene are SGHNT and YENEEA. The CDR3 here is CASKTSGNYNEQFF. The CDR3 bases are TGTGCCAGCAAGACTAGCGGAAACTACAATGAGCAGTTCTTC.

This chain joins TRBV2 and TRBJ1-2, with 7 bases lining up with TRBD1. Germline V lookup: CDR1 SNHLY, CDR2 FYNNEI. V lost 4 bases, J lost 5 bases, and 7 bases stayed unmatched. The CDR3 has 14 amino acids. The CDR3, as DNA: TGTGCCAGCAGTGTGACAGGGACTGTGTATGGCTACACCTTC. Amino acid sequence: CASSVTGTVYGYTF.

The J gene is TRBJ2-2, the V gene TRBV5-4; 7 bases are shared with TRBD2. CDR1 is SGHNT and CDR2 is YYREEE in the germline V gene (reference sequence). The CDR3 has 16 amino acids. The V and J ends lost 2 bases and 2 bases, in that order; junction bases with no gene match: 6. The CDR3 DNA is TGTGCCAGCAGCTTTTCGGGCGGGAGAAACACCGGGGAGCTGTTTTTT. Residues: CASSFSGGRNTGELFF.

The chain recombines TRBV30 with TRBJ2-5; possibly TRBD1 for D (5 bases). V was cut by 2 bases and J by 0 bases, with 13 bases left in between. The CDR3 is made up of 15 amino acids. Germline V gene data show CDR1 as GTSNPN and CDR2 as SVGIG (reference sequence). CDR3 coding DNA: TGTGCCTGGAGTCAGGGCACAAGGTACCAAGAGACCCAGTACTTC. This codes for CAWSQGTRYQETQYF.

The chain carries TRBV6-6 and TRBJ2-5; unclear D gene. The V and J ends lost 5 bases and 3 bases respectively, with 4 bases between them. CDR1 and CDR2 from the germline V gene are MNHNY and SVGAGI (reference sequence). This CDR3 has 11 amino acids. CDR3 nucleotide sequence: TGTGCCAGCAGTCCCGAAGAGACCCAGTACTTC. Its translation: CASSPEETQYF.

This clone has only one observation. The chain has TRBV25-1 and TRBJ1-5; no definite D call. V lost 5 bases, J lost 4 bases, and 6 bases lay in between. Germline loops: CDR1 MGHDK, CDR2 SYGVNS. The CDR3 has 12 amino acids. The DNA of the CDR3 is TGTGCCAGCAGTCAAGAAAATCAGCCCCAGCATTTT. It translates to CASSQENQPQHF.

The DNA for the CDR3 is TGTGCCAGCAGCAGCGGACAGGCGCTCTACGAGCAGTACTTC. This translates into CASSSGQALYEQYF. J is TRBJ2-7 and V is TRBV9, with 7 nucleotides matching TRBD1. Germline lookup yields CDR1 SGDLS and CDR2 YYNGEE. V was pared by 4 bases and J by 3 bases, with 7 bases of the junction left unmatched. The CDR3 contains 14 residues.

This clone was seen just once. Additional DNA sequences in this sample encode the identical CDR3. The V and J genes are TRBV18 and TRBJ2-3, with D uncertain. This CDR3 contains 11 residues. Germline-derived CDR1 and CDR2 are KGHSH and LQKENI. V lost 2 bases and J 5 bases, leaving 2 bases between the germline ends. The DNA for the CDR3 is TGTGCCAGCTCACCAGGAGATACGCAGTATTTT. It specifies CASSPGDTQYF.